The 5 T cell receptor beta chains given below trace back to one sample, sequenced in a study of T cell repertoires in cytomegalovirus infection. TCRdb itself ran the reads through MiXCR, one entry per CDR3 protein. The sample consists of under 850,000 distinct CDR3 sequences, about a third of them appearing once. Sequenced: PBMCs. Receptor source: a human donor in good health (CMV status not recorded). Some clones in this sample may be carry-over from other donors' samples.

On this clonotype: This may come from a read error, since a much larger clone is one base off. This sequence joins TRBV7-9 and TRBJ2-7, with unresolved D. The CDR3 sequence is 11 residues long. In germline, CDR1 is SEHNR, CDR2 FQNEAQ (reference sequence). V lost 9 bases and J 5 bases, leaving 11 bases between the germline ends. The CDR3 DNA reads as TGTGCCAGGAGCCCCCGGGACGAGCAGTACTTC. It yields the protein CARSPRDEQYF. Full variable domain (remainder filled in from reference TRBV7-9 and TRBJ2-7): DTGVSQNPRHKITKRGQNVTFRCDPISEHNRLYWYRQTLGQGPEFLTYFQNEAQLEKSRLLSDRFSAERPKGSFSTLEIQRTEQGDSAMYLCARSPRDEQYFGPGTRLTVT.

This chain joins TRBV29-1 and TRBJ2-2; D call uncertain. Deletions cut 1 base from V and 3 bases from J, with 12 bases between. This CDR3 contains 15 residues. Germline V lookup: CDR1 SQVTM, CDR2 ANQGSEA. CDR3 DNA: TGCAGCGTTGAAGTGGGCCTGAGGTACACCGGGGAGCTGTTTTTT. Translated, it gives CSVEVGLRYTGELFF.

This clonotype was detected a few times. J is TRBJ2-2 and V is TRBV19; D remains ambiguous. The CDR3 length is 15 residues. The V end was cut by 3 bases, the J end by 4 bases, with 12 bases between. From germline, CDR1 is LNHDA and CDR2 SQIVND (reference sequence). CDR3 loop: CASSIALPGTGELFF. The CDR3 region has the DNA TGTGCCAGTAGTATCGCCCTCCCGGGCACCGGGGAGCTGTTTTTT.

CDR3 protein: CAALTSGQETQYF. DNA of the CDR3: TGCGCCGCCCTGACTAGCGGTCAAGAGACCCAGTACTTC. The genes are TRBV5-1 and TRBJ2-5; 9 bases line up with TRBD2. CDR3 length: 13 residues. Germline loops: CDR1 SGHRS, CDR2 YFSETQ. J lost 2 bases, V lost 10 bases, and 6 bases had no gene match. Drawing the rest from reference TRBV5-1 and TRBJ2-5, the complete variable domain is KAGVTQTPRYLIKTRGQQVTLSCSPISGHRSVSWYQQTPGQGLQFLFEYFSETQRNKGNFPGRFSGRQFSNSRSEMNVSTLELGDSALYLCAALTSGQETQYFGPGTRLLVL.

The rearrangement links TRBV28 to TRBJ2-1; 9 nucleotides align to TRBD2. There are 15 residues in the CDR3. Germline loops: CDR1 MDHEN, CDR2 SYDVKM. With V trimmed by 6 bases and J by 6 bases, 9 bases remained unmatched. CDR3 DNA: TGTGCCAGCAGCCCGGGGCTAGCGGGAACCAATGAGCAGTTCTTC. This translates into CASSPGLAGTNEQFF.